This TCR beta chain was identified in a study of T cells in localized non-small cell lung cancer. Comment on this clone: The target antigen is unknown.

Study results and limitations: Longer overall survival was seen with higher T cell density measured in blood. The appearance of a median approximately 57 of the top 100 tumor clones was seen in adjacent lung. Of the tissues analyzed, uninvolved adjacent lung showed maximal T cell clonality, greater than tumor. Heterogeneity stays possible, as sequencing covered only one tumor region.

The protocol was immunoSEQ multiplex PCR, while the TCRdb copy is restricted to in-frame clones and leaves out a portion. The table has some 66,000 clones, approximately 84% seen once; the top ten hold approximately 15%. The CDR3 consists of 12 residues. V dropped 5 bases and J dropped 5 bases, with 9 bases sitting between them. Per the germline V gene, CDR1 is LNHDA and CDR2 is SQIVND (reference sequence). The TCR comes from a female donor older than 55 with stage I lung adenocarcinoma. V and J are TRBV19 and TRBJ1-1; tentatively, D is TRBD1 (6 bases). Material: peripheral blood, obtained before any cancer treatment. The CDR3 loop is CASSPQGTEAFF. Here the CDR3 DNA reads TGTGCCAGTAGTCCACAGGGTACTGAAGCTTTCTTT.